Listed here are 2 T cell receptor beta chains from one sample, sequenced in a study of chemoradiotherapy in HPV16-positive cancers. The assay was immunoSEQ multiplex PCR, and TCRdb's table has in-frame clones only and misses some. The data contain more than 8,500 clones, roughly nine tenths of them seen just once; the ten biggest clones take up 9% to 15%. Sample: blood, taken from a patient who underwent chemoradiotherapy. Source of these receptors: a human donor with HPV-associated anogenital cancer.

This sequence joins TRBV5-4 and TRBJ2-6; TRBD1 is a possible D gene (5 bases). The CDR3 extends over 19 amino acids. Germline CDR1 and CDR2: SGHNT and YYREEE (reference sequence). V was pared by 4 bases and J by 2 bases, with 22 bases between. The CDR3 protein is CASSPAPTVIATGANVLTF. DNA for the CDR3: TGTGCCAGCAGCCCGGCGCCGACAGTTATAGCAACTGGGGCCAACGTCCTGACTTTC.

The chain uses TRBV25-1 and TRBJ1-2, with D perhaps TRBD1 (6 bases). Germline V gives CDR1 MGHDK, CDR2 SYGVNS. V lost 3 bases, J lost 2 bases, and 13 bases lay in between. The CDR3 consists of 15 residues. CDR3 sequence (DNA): TGTGCCAGCAGTGACTCCCGCCAGGGGAACTATGGCTACACCTTC. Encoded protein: CASSDSRQGNYGYTF.